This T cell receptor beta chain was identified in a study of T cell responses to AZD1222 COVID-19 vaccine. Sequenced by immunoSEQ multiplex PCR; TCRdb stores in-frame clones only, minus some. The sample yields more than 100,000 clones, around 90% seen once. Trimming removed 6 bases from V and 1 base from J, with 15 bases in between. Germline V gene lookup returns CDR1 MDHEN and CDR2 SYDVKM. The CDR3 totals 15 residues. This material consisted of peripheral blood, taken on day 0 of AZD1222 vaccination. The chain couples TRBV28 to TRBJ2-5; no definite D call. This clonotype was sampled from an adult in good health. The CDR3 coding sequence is TGTGCCAGCAGCCACCCCGCATCGACCCAAGAGACCCAGTACTTC. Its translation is CASSHPASTQETQYF.